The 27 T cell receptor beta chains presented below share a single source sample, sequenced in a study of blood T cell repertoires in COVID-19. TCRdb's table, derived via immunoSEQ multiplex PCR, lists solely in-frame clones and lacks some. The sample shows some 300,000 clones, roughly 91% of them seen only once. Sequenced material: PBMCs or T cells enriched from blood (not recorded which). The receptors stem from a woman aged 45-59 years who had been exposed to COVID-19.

The CDR3, as DNA: TGTGCCAGCAGTTCCCCGGACTATGTTTGGTACTTC. It yields the protein CASSSPDYVWYF. This rearrangement joins TRBV6-5 to TRBJ2-5, with D possibly matching TRBD2 (6 bases). Germline lookup yields CDR1 MNHEY and CDR2 SVGAGI. V was pared by 4 bases and J by 13 bases, with 16 bases between. This CDR3 is 12 amino acids long.

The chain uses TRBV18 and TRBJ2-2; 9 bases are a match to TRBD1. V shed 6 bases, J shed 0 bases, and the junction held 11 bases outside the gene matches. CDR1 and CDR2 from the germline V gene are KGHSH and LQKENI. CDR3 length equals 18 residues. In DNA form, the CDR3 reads TGTGCCAGCTCGACCCTCCGGCGACAGGGGGCGAACACCGGGGAGCTGTTTTTT. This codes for CASSTLRRQGANTGELFF.

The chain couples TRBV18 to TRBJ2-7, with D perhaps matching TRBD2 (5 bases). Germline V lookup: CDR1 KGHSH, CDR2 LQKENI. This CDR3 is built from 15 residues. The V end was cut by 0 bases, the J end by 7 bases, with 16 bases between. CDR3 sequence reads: CASSPPPGGTSEQYF. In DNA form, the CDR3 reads TGTGCCAGCTCACCACCTCCCGGAGGAACTAGTGAGCAGTACTTC.

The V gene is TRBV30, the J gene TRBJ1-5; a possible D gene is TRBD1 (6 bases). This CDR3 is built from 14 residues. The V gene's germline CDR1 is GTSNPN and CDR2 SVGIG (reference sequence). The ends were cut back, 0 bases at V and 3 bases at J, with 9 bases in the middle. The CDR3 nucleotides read TGTGCCTGGAGTGTTTCAGGGGTCAATCAGCCCCAGCATTTT. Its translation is CAWSVSGVNQPQHF.

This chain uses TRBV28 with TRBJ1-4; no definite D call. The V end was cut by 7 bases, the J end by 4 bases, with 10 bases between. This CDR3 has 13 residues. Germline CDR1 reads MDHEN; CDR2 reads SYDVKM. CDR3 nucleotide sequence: TGTGCCAGCAACGAGTCGGGTAATGAAAAACTGTTTTTT. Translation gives CASNESGNEKLFF. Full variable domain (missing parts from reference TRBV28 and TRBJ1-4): DVKVTQSSRYLVKRTGEKVFLECVQDMDHENMFWYRQDPGLGLRLIYFSYDVKMKEKGDIPEGYSVSREKKERFSLILESASTNQTSMYLCASNESGNEKLFFGSGTQLSVL.

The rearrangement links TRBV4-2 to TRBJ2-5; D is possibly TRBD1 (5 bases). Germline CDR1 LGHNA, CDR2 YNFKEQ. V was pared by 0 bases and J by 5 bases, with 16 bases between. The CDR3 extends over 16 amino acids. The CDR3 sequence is CASSQDSSGNGETQYF. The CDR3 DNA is TGTGCCAGCAGCCAAGATTCGTCAGGGAATGGGGAGACCCAGTACTTC.

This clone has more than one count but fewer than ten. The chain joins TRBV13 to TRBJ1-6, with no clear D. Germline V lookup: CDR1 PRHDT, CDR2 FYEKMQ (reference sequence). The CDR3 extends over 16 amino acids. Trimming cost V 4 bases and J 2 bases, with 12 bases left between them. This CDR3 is CASSYSRSPYNSPLHF. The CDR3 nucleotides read TGTGCCAGCAGCTATAGCCGGAGCCCCTATAATTCACCCCTCCACTTT.

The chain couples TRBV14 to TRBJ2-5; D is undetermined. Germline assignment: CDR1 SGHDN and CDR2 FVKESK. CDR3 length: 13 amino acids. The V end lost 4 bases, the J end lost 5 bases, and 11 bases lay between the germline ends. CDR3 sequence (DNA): TGTGCCAGCAGCCGCGGTCCCGGGGAGACCCAGTACTTC. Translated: CASSRGPGETQYF.

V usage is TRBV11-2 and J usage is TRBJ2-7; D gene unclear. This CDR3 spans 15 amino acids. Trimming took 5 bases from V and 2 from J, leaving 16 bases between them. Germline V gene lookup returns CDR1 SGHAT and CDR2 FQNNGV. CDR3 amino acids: CASSKTVGRTYEQYF. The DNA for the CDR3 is TGTGCCAGCAGCAAGACCGTAGGCAGGACCTACGAGCAGTACTTC.

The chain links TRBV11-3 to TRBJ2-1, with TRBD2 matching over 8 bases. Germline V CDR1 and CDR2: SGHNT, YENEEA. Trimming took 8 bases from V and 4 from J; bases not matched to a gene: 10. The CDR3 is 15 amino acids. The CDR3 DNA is TGTGCCAGCTCCCGGCGCGGGGGGCAATACAATGAGCAGTTCTTC. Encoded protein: CASSRRGGQYNEQFF.

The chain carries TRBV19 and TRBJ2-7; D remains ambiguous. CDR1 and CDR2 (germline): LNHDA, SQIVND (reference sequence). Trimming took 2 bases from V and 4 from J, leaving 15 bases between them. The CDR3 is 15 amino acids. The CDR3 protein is CASSIRVSSIYEQYF. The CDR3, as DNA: TGTGCCAGTAGTATAAGAGTGTCCTCCATTTACGAGCAGTACTTC. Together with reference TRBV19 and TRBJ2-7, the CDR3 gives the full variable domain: DGGITQSPKYLFRKEGQNVTLSCEQNLNHDAMYWYRQDPGQGLRLIYYSQIVNDFQKGDIAEGYSVSREKKESFPLTVTSAQKNPTAFYLCASSIRVSSIYEQYFGPGTRLTVT.

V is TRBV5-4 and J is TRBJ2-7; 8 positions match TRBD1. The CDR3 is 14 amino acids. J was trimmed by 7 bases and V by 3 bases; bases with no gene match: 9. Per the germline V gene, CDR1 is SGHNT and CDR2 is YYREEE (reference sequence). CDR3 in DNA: TGTGCCAGCAGCTCGGGACAGGACATAGTTGAGCAGTACTTC. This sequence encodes CASSSGQDIVEQYF.

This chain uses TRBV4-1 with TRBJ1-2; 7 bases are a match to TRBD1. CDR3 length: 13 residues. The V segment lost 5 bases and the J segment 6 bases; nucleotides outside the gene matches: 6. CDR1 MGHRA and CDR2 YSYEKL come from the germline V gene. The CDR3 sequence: CASSTRDRDGYTF. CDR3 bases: TGCGCCAGCAGCACTCGCGACAGGGATGGCTACACCTTC.

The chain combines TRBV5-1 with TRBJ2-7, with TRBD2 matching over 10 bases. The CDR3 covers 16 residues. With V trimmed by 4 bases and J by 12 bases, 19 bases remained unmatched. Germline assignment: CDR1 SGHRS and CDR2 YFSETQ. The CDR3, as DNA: TGCGCCAGCAGCCAAAAAGGCCGGACTAGCGGCAACGGGGGGTACTTC. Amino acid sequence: CASSQKGRTSGNGGYF.

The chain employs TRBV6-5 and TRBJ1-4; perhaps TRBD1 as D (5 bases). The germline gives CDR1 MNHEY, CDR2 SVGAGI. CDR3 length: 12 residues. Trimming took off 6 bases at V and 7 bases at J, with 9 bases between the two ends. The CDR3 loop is CASSRVGEKLFF. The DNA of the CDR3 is TGTGCCAGCAGCAGGGTTGGTGAAAAACTGTTTTTT.

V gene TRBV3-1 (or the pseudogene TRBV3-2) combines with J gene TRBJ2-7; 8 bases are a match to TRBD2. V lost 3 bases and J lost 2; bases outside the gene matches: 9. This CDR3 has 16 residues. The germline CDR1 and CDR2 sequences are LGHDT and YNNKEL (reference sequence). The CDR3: CASSHLAGGKTYEQYF. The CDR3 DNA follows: TGTGCCAGCAGCCATCTTGCGGGGGGAAAGACCTACGAGCAGTACTTC.

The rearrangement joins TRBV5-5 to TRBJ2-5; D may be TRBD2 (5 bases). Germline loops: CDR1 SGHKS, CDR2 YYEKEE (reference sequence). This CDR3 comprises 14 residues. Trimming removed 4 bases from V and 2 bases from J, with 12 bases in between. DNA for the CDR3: TGTGCCAGCAGCCCCGGGATCACGCAAGAGACCCAGTACTTC. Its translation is CASSPGITQETQYF.

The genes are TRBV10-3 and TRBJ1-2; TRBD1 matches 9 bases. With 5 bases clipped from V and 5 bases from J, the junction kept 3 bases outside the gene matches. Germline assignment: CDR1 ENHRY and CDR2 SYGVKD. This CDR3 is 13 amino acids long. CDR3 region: CAISPGQGYGYTF. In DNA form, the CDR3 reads TGTGCCATCAGTCCGGGACAGGGTTATGGCTACACCTTC.

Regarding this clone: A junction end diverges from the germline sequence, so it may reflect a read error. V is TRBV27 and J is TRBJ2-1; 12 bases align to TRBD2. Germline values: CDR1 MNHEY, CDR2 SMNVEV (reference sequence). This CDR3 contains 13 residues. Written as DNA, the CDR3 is TGTGCCAGCAGTACTCGACCCTCTAGCGGGGGGGTCTTC. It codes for CASSTRPSSGGVF.

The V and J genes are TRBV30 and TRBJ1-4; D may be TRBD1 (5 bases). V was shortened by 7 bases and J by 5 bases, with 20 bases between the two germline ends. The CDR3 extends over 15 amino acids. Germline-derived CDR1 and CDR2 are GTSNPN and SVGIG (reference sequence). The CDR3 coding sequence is TGTGCCTCTACAAGGAGGGCAGGGCCCAATGAAAAACTGTTTTTT. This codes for CASTRRAGPNEKLFF.

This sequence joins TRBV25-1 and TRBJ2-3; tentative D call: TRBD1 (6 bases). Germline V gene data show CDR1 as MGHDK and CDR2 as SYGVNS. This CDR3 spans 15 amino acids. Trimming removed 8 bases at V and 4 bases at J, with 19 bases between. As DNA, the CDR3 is TGTGCCAGCCAAACTACAGGGTCCAGCGCAGATACGCAGTATTTT. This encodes CASQTTGSSADTQYF.

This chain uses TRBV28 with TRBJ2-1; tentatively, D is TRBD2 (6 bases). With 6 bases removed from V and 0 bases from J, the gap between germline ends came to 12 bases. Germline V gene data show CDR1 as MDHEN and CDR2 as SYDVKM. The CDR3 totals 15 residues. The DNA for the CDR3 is TGTGCCAGCAGGGACTACCAGAGCTCCTACAATGAGCAGTTCTTC. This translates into CASRDYQSSYNEQFF. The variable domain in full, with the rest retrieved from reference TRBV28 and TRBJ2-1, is DVKVTQSSRYLVKRTGEKVFLECVQDMDHENMFWYRQDPGLGLRLIYFSYDVKMKEKGDIPEGYSVSREKKERFSLILESASTNQTSMYLCASRDYQSSYNEQFFGPGTRLTVL.

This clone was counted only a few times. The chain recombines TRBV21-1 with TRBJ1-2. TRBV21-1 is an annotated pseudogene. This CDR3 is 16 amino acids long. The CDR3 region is CASNRRGFFCQYGYTF. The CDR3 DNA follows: TGTGCCTCCAATAGACGGGGGTTCTTCTGTCAATATGGCTACACCTTC.

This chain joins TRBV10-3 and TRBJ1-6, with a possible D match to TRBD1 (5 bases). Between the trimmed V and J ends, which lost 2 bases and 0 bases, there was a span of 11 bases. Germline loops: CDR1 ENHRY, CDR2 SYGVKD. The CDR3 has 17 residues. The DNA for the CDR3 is TGTGCCATCAGTGAGCCCGGGGGTAGCTCCTATAATTCACCCCTCCACTTT. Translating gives CAISEPGGSSYNSPLHF.

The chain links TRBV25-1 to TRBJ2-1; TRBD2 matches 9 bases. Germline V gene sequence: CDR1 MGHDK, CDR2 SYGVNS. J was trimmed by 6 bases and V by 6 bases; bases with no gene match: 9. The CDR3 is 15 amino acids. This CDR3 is CASRGRSGGTNEQFF. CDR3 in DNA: TGTGCCAGCAGGGGCAGGAGCGGGGGGACCAATGAGCAGTTCTTC.

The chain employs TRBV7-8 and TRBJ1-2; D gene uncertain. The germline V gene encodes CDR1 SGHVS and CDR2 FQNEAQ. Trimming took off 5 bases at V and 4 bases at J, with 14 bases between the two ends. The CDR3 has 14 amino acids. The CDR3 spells CASSPIVSFYGYTF. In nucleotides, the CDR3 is TGTGCCAGCAGCCCCATAGTTTCCTTCTATGGCTACACCTTC.

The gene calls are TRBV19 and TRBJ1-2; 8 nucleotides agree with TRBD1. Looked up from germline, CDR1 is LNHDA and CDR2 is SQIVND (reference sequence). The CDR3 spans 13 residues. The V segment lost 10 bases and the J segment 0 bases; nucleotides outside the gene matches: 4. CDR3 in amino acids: CATEGQANYGYTF. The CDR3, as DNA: TGTGCCACCGAGGGACAGGCTAACTATGGCTACACCTTC.